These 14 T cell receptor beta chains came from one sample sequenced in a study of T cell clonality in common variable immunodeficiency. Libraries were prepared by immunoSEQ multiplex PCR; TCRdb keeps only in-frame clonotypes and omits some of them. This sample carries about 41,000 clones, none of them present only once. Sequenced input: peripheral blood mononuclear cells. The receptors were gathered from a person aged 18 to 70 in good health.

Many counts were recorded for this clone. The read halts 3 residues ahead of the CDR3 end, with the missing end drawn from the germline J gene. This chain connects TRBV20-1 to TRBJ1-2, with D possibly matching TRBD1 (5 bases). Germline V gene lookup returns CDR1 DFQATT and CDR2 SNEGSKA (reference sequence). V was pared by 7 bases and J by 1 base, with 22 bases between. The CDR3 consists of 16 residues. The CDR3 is CSGPRGPPDFNYGYTF. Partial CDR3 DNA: TGCAGTGGTCCGAGGGGTCCCCCCGATTTTAACTATGGC.

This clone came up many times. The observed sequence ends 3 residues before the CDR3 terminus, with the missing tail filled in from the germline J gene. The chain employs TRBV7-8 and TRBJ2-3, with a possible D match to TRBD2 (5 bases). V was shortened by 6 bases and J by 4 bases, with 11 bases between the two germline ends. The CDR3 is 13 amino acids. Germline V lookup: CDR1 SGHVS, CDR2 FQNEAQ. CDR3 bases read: TGTGCCAGCAGTCTTTCGGGGTCAGATACG. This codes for CASSLSGSDT. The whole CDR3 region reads CASSLSGSDTQYF.

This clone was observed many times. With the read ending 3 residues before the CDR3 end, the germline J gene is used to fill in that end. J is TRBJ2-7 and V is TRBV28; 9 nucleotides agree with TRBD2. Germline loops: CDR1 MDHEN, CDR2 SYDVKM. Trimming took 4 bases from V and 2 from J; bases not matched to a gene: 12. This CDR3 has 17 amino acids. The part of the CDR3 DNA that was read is TGTGCCAGCAGTTCCGAAATTAGACTAGCGGCTACCTACGAG. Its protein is CASSSEIRLAATYE. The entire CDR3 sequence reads CASSSEIRLAATYEQYF. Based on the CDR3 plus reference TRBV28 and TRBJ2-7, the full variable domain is DVKVTQSSRYLVKRTGEKVFLECVQDMDHENMFWYRQDPGLGLRLIYFSYDVKMKEKGDIPEGYSVSREKKERFSLILESASTNQTSMYLCASSSEIRLAATYEQYFGPGTRLTVT.

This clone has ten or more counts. The sequenced part of the CDR3 DNA is TGTGCCAGCACATTACGGGGTAGCGGTTCCTACGAG. Amino acids: CASTLRGSGSYE. The whole CDR3 protein is CASTLRGSGSYEQYF. The rearrangement links TRBV6-2 or TRBV6-3 to TRBJ2-7, with a possible D match to TRBD2 (6 bases). The observed sequence ends 3 residues before the CDR3 terminus, with the missing tail filled in from the germline J gene. The ends were cut back, 7 bases at V and 1 base at J, with 17 bases in the middle. This CDR3 region has 15 residues. The germline CDR1 and CDR2 sequences are MNHEY and SVGEGT.

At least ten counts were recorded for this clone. CDR3 bases read: TGTGCCAGCAGCCAAGAATCGGGCCAGGGGTACGGAAACACC. Its translation is CASSQESGQGYGNT. The full CDR3 protein reads CASSQESGQGYGNTIYF. The chain combines TRBV14 with TRBJ1-3; D possibly corresponds to TRBD1 (6 bases). The read ends 3 residues shy of where the CDR3 ends; the end is completed using the germline J gene. Germline CDR1 and CDR2: SGHDN and FVKESK. V was cut by 0 bases and J by 4 bases, with 16 bases left in between. The CDR3 runs to 17 residues.

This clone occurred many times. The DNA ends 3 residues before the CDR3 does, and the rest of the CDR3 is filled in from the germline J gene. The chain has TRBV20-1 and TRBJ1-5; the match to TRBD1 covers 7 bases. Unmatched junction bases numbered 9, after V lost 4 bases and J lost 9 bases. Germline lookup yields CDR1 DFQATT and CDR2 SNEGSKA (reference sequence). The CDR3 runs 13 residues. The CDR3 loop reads CSAKGQPQGPQHF. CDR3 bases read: TGCAGTGCTAAGGGACAGCCCCAAGGGCCC.

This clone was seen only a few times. The CDR3 region is CASSSSGSSSDYTF. The CDR3 DNA, read in part, is TGTGCCAGCAGCTCTAGCGGGAGTAGCAGTGAC. The gene calls are TRBV7-3 and TRBJ1-2, with no clear D. The CDR3 goes on 3 residues after the read ends, and that part is filled in from the germline J gene. From germline, CDR1 is SGHTA and CDR2 FQGTGA. This CDR3 has 14 residues.

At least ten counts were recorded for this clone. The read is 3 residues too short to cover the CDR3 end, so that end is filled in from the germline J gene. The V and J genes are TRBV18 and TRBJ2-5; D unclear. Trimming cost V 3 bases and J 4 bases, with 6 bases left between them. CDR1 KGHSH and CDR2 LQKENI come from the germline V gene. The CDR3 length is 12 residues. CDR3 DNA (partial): TGTGCCAGCTCACCGAAAGGAGAGACC. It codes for CASSPKGET. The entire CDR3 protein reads CASSPKGETQYF.

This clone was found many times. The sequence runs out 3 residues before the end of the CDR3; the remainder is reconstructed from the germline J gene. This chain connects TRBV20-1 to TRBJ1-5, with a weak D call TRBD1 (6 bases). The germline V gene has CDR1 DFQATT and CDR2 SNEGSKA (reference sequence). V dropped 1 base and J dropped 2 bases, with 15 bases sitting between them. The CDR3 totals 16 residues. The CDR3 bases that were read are TGCAGTGCTAGAGCCCGAGGGGGTTCGGGCAATCAGCCC. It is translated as CSARARGGSGNQP. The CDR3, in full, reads CSARARGGSGNQPQHF.

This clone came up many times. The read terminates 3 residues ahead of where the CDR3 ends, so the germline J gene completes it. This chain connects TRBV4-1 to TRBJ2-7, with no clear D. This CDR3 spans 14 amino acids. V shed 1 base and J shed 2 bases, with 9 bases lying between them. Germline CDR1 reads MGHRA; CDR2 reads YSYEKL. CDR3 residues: CASSQVPGTYEQYF. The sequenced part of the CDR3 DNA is TGCGCCAGCAGCCAAGTTCCTGGCACCTACGAG.

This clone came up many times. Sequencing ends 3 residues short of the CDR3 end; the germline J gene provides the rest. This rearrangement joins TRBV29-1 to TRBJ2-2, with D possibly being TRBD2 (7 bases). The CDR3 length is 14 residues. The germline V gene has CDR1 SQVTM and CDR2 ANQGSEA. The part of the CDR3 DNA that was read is TGCGCGGGGGCCCCACAGGGGAACACCGGGGAG. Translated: CAGAPQGNTGE. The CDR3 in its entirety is CAGAPQGNTGELFF.

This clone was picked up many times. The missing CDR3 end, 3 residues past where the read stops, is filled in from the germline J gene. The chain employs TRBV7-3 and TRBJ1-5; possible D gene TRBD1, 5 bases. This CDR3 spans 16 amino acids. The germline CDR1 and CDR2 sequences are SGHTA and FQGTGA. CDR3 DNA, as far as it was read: TGTGCCAGCAGCTCTTCAAATCGAGGGGCCGTATGCCCC. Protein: CASSSSNRGAVCP. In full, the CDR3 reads CASSSSNRGAVCPQHF. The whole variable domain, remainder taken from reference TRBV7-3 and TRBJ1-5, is GAGVSQTPSNKVTEKGKYVELRCDPISGHTALYWYRQSLGQGPEFLIYFQGTGAADDSGLPNDRFFAVRPEGSVSTLKIQRTERGDSAVYLCASSSSNRGAVCPQHFGDGTRLSIL.

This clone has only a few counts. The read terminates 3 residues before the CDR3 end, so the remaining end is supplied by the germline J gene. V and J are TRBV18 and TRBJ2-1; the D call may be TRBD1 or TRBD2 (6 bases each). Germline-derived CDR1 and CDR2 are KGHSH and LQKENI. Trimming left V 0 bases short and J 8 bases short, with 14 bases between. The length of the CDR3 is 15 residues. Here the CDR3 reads CASSPPPGEEDEQFF. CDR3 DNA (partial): TGTGCCAGCTCACCACCGCCAGGGGAGGAGGATGAG.

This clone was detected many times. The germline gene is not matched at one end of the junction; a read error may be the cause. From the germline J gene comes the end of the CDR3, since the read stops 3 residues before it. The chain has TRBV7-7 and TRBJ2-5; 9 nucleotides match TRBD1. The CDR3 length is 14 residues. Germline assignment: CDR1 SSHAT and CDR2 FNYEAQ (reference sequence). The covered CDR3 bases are TGTGCTAGCAGCTTAGGGGGACAGGGAGAGACC. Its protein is CASSLGGQGET. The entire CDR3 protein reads CASSLGGQGETQYF.